Listed here are 10 T cell receptor beta chains from one sample, sequenced in a study of PD-1 blockade in classical Hodgkin lymphoma. The repertoire was sequenced with immunoSEQ multiplex PCR; TCRdb's copy has only in-frame clones and lacks some. Of fewer than 90,000 clones listed, roughly 92% are singletons. Regarding time point: newly diagnosed, previously untreated cHL patient sample. The sequencing sample was made of peripheral blood mononuclear cells (PBMCs). The receptors were gathered from a human donor with classical Hodgkin lymphoma.

Here the CDR3 reads CASSTGTVYGNTIYF. CDR3 nucleotides: TGTGCCAGTAGTACCGGGACAGTCTATGGAAACACCATATATTTT. V usage is TRBV19 and J usage is TRBJ1-3; 7 positions agree with TRBD1. With V trimmed by 4 bases and J by 3 bases, 6 bases remained unmatched. The germline gives CDR1 LNHDA, CDR2 SQIVND (reference sequence). The CDR3 loop spans 15 amino acids.

Only one count was recorded for this clone. The chain has TRBV29-1 and TRBJ1-1; D ambiguous. The CDR3 contains 10 residues. The V end lost 7 bases, the J end lost 2 bases, and 5 bases lay between the germline ends. CDR1 and CDR2 from the germline V gene are SQVTM and ANQGSEA. This CDR3 is CSALNTEAFF. The CDR3 bases are TGCAGCGCCTTAAACACTGAAGCTTTCTTT.

J is TRBJ2-3 and V is TRBV7-9; TRBD2 agrees at 7 bases. Unmatched junction bases numbered 4, after V lost 3 bases and J lost 4 bases. The CDR3 totals 14 residues. Germline V lookup: CDR1 SEHNR, CDR2 FQNEAQ (reference sequence). In nucleotides, the CDR3 is TGTGCCAGCAGCTTCGGACTAGAGGCAGATACGCAGTATTTT. The encoded protein is CASSFGLEADTQYF.

By sample share, this clone is medium-sized. The rearrangement joins TRBV20-1 to TRBJ2-1, with TRBD1 matching 10 bases. With V trimmed by 4 bases and J by 15 bases, 6 bases remained unmatched. The germline gives CDR1 DFQATT, CDR2 SNEGSKA (reference sequence). This CDR3 has 11 residues. Here the CDR3 reads CSAIPRDRGFF. The CDR3, as DNA: TGCAGTGCTATCCCCCGGGACAGGGGGTTCTTC.

V and J are TRBV6-1 and TRBJ1-2; the match to TRBD1 covers 9 bases. Germline CDR1 and CDR2: MNHNS and SASEGT. CDR3 size: 14 residues. Losses at the gene ends were 7 bases for V and 3 bases for J; bases not matched to a gene: 6. CDR3 amino acids: CASTGTGHYYGYTF. In DNA, the CDR3 is TGTGCCAGCACCGGGACAGGGCATTACTATGGCTACACCTTC.

The V gene is TRBV5-1, the J gene TRBJ1-3; 7 bases map to TRBD1. The CDR3 consists of 16 residues. With 0 bases clipped from V and 0 bases from J, the junction kept 3 bases outside the gene matches. Germline values: CDR1 SGHRS, CDR2 YFSETQ. CDR3 nucleotides: TGCGCCAGCAGCTTGGGGGGGACAGCCTCTGGAAACACCATATATTTT. As protein: CASSLGGTASGNTIYF.

The chain carries TRBV15 and TRBJ1-5, with D uncertain. Trimming took 0 bases from V and 3 from J, leaving 9 bases between them. The CDR3 extends over 15 amino acids. The germline gives CDR1 LNHNV, CDR2 YYDKDF (reference sequence). In DNA form, the CDR3 reads TGTGCCACCAGCAGAGATAAGGGCCCCAATCAGCCCCAGCATTTT. Amino acid sequence: CATSRDKGPNQPQHF.

This clone showed up just once. The chain is built from TRBV2 and TRBJ1-4; weak D call: TRBD1 (6 bases). The germline V gene encodes CDR1 SNHLY and CDR2 FYNNEI. Trimming shortened V by 4 bases and J by 8 bases, and 14 bases separated the two germline ends. CDR3 length: 14 amino acids. CDR3 bases: TGTGCCAGCAGTGTACAGGGCTCCACGGAAAAACTGTTTTTT. Translating gives CASSVQGSTEKLFF.

The rearrangement joins TRBV9 to TRBJ2-5, with TRBD1 identical over 10 bases. The CDR3 length is 16 residues. The V and J ends lost 3 bases and 2 bases, in that order; junction bases with no gene match: 7. Looked up from germline, CDR1 is SGDLS and CDR2 is YYNGEE. DNA for the CDR3: TGTGCCAGCAGCGCGAGACAGGGGGCTCGGCAAGAGACCCAGTACTTC. It translates to CASSARQGARQETQYF.

The chain carries TRBV27 and TRBJ1-3, with no clear D. Germline assignment: CDR1 MNHEY and CDR2 SMNVEV (reference sequence). The CDR3 totals 14 residues. Trimming removed 0 bases from V and 3 bases from J, with 6 bases in between. Here the CDR3 reads CASSLSVGGNTIYF. The DNA for the CDR3 is TGTGCCAGCAGTTTATCGGTGGGTGGAAACACCATATATTTT.